What follows are 16 T cell receptor beta chains derived from one specimen sequenced in a study of cytomegalovirus exposure and HLA in healthy donors. The PCR contained 60 Vbeta and 13 Jbeta primers. Using immunoSEQ multiplex PCR, the repertoire was profiled, and TCRdb retains in-frame clones only, with some absent. Among 75,000 to 90,000 clones listed, approximately 69% were seen once. The sample consisted of PBMCs. The receptors stem from a man between 25 and 39 years old in good health and CMV-seropositive.

J is TRBJ1-2 and V is TRBV30; perhaps TRBD1 as D (6 bases). Trimming shortened V by 8 bases and J by 7 bases, and 20 bases separated the two germline ends. Germline lookup yields CDR1 GTSNPN and CDR2 SVGIG (reference sequence). This CDR3 region has 13 residues. CDR3 protein: CARDGQGKGGYTF. CDR3 in DNA: TGTGCCCGGGACGGGCAGGGGAAGGGTGGCTACACCTTC. Full variable domain (missing parts from reference TRBV30 and TRBJ1-2): SQTIHQWPATLVQPVGSPLSLECTVEGTSNPNLYWYRQAAGRGLQLLFYSVGIGQISSEVPQNLSASRPQDRQFILSSKKLLLSDSGFYLCARDGQGKGGYTFGSGTRLTVV.

This sequence joins TRBV2 and TRBJ2-1; 9 bases align to TRBD2. The V gene end was trimmed by 6 bases and the J gene end by 2 bases; junction bases not matched to a gene: 5. Germline assignment: CDR1 SNHLY and CDR2 FYNNEI. This CDR3 contains 15 residues. The DNA of the CDR3 is TGTGCCAGCAGAGGTTCTAGCGGGACCTACAATGAGCAGTTCTTC. Translated, it gives CASRGSSGTYNEQFF. Drawing the rest from reference TRBV2 and TRBJ2-1, the complete variable domain is EPEVTQTPSHQVTQMGQEVILRCVPISNHLYFYWYRQILGQKVEFLVSFYNNEISEKSEIFDDQFSVERPDGSNFTLKIRSTKLEDSAMYFCASRGSSGTYNEQFFGPGTRLTVL.

The V and J genes are TRBV9 and TRBJ2-1, with 13 bases aligning to TRBD2. The CDR3 is 16 amino acids. V lost 4 bases, J lost 12 bases, and 13 bases stayed unmatched. Germline CDR1 is SGDLS and CDR2 is YYNGEE. CDR3 sequence: CASSLELAGGPGVQFF. The CDR3 coding sequence is TGTGCCAGCAGCTTAGAACTAGCGGGAGGGCCGGGCGTGCAGTTCTTC.

Comments on this clone: The germline gene is not matched at one end of the junction; a read error may be the cause. This chain uses TRBV7-8 with TRBJ1-5; TRBD1 aligns across 7 bases. Germline CDR1 reads SGHVS; CDR2 reads FQNEAQ. The CDR3 runs 16 residues. The CDR3 loop is CASSTLTGLNNQPQNF. Written as DNA, the CDR3 is TGTGCCAGCAGCACCCTGACAGGGTTGAACAATCAGCCCCAGAATTTT.

This sequence joins TRBV2 and TRBJ2-3, with TRBD1 as a possible D gene (5 bases). V lost 7 bases and J 4 bases, leaving 12 bases between the germline ends. This CDR3 spans 13 amino acids. Germline values: CDR1 SNHLY, CDR2 FYNNEI. The CDR3: CASIWQGSDTQYF. DNA for the CDR3: TGTGCCAGCATCTGGCAGGGCTCAGATACGCAGTATTTT.

The chain is built from TRBV28 and TRBJ2-1, with TRBD2 matching 10 bases. The CDR3 length is 15 residues. The V gene's germline CDR1 is MDHEN and CDR2 SYDVKM. The V and J ends lost 4 bases and 4 bases, in that order; junction bases with no gene match: 4. CDR3 DNA sequence: TGTGCCAGCAGTTCCGGGACTAGCGAGTACAATGAGCAGTTCTTC. Translating it yields CASSSGTSEYNEQFF.

This CDR3 reads CASSARDSSGNTIYF. The DNA for the CDR3 is TGTGCCAGCAGTGCCCGGGACAGCTCTGGAAACACCATATATTTT. The chain employs TRBV2 and TRBJ1-3; 7 bases are shared with TRBD1. Unmatched junction bases numbered 3, after V lost 4 bases and J lost 0 bases. The CDR3 is made up of 15 amino acids. The germline V gene encodes CDR1 SNHLY and CDR2 FYNNEI.

The CDR3 region is CASRIQGASNEKLFF. For the CDR3, the DNA is TGTGCCAGCAGGATACAGGGGGCGTCTAATGAAAAACTGTTTTTT. This sequence joins TRBV6-1 and TRBJ1-4; TRBD1 aligns across 9 bases. V lost 6 bases to trimming and J lost 3 bases; unmatched junction nucleotides: 5. The CDR3 runs 15 residues. Germline V gene data show CDR1 as MNHNS and CDR2 as SASEGT.

J is TRBJ1-1 and V is TRBV2; D is unclear. Germline lookup yields CDR1 SNHLY and CDR2 FYNNEI. With 4 bases removed from V and 2 bases from J, the gap between germline ends came to 8 bases. CDR3 length: 13 amino acids. The CDR3 loop is CASSAEGNTEAFF. CDR3 nucleotides: TGTGCCAGCAGTGCTGAGGGAAACACTGAAGCTTTCTTT.

V and J are TRBV5-7 and TRBJ2-7; D possibly corresponds to TRBD2 (6 bases). TRBV5-7 is treated as an ORF (open reading frame) with a function not yet certain. The V end was cut by 2 bases, the J end by 4 bases, with 22 bases between. The CDR3 is 17 residues long. The CDR3 DNA follows: TGTGCCAGCAGCTTCCCCGGGGTGGGCGGGGCCCCTTACGAGCAGTACTTC. Protein product: CASSFPGVGGAPYEQYF.

V is TRBV28 and J is TRBJ1-2; weak D call: TRBD1 (5 bases). The germline V and J ends were trimmed by 2 bases and 4 bases, with 14 bases remaining between them. This CDR3 is 15 amino acids long. Germline V gene sequence: CDR1 MDHEN, CDR2 SYDVKM. The CDR3 DNA follows: TGTGCCAGCAGTTTAACGGGACGGACTACCTATGGCTACACCTTC. Translating it yields CASSLTGRTTYGYTF.

The rearrangement joins TRBV6-5 to TRBJ1-1; TRBD1 aligns across 7 bases. The V gene's germline CDR1 is MNHEY and CDR2 SVGAGI. The ends lost 7 bases at V and 3 bases at J; junction bases unmatched: 5. The CDR3 has 13 amino acids. CDR3 bases: TGTGCCAGCAATGGACAGGTGGACACTGAAGCTTTCTTT. Its translation is CASNGQVDTEAFF.

For this clone: At one of its ends the junction is not consistent with the germline gene, which may arise from a read error. V gene TRBV6-1 combines with J gene TRBJ1-2, with D unclear. CDR1 is MNHNS and CDR2 is SASEGT in the germline V gene. This CDR3 has 13 amino acids. The CDR3 bases are TGTGCCAGCAGGGCCACTACCATCTATGGCTACCCCTTC. Translated: CASRATTIYGYPF.

The chain links TRBV10-3 to TRBJ2-3; TRBD2 matches at 9 bases. From germline, CDR1 is ENHRY and CDR2 SYGVKD. V was clipped by 6 bases and J by 6 bases; unmatched bases: 13. The CDR3 runs 16 residues. CDR3 loop: CAISVGLAGTADTQYF. The CDR3 bases are TGTGCCATCAGCGTGGGCCTAGCGGGAACCGCGGATACGCAGTATTTT.

The V call is TRBV7-9, the J call TRBJ1-4, with 7 bases fitting TRBD1. The CDR3 runs to 15 residues. Trimming at V came to 0 bases and at J to 5 bases, leaving 3 bases not matched to a gene. In germline, CDR1 is SEHNR, CDR2 FQNEAQ (reference sequence). For the CDR3, the DNA is TGTGCCAGCAGCTTAGCCGGGACAGTCAATGAAAAACTGTTTTTT. Translating it yields CASSLAGTVNEKLFF.

This clone was seen more than once but under ten times. This rearrangement joins TRBV6-5 to TRBJ1-6; tentatively, D is TRBD1 (5 bases). CDR3 length: 15 residues. Germline CDR1 is MNHEY and CDR2 is SVGAGI. V lost 6 bases and J 14 bases, leaving 23 bases between the germline ends. Here the CDR3 DNA reads TGTGCCAGCAGATCCCCGGGACTCGGAAAGAATGCCCTCCACTTT. Protein: CASRSPGLGKNALHF.